The entry that follows covers one T cell receptor beta chain sequence. In the source study's methods: Reference gene primer amplification gave nucleated cell count estimates. Assay: immunoSEQ multiplex PCR; the TCRdb copy retains only in-frame clones and omits some. Clonal size and the V and J genes are those of that table, whereas D and trimming came from the DNA. The sample lists around 49,000 clones, about 76% seen once, with about 20% in the top ten. The CDR3 totals 12 residues. CDR1 is KGHSH and CDR2 is LQKENI in the germline V gene. V gave up 5 bases and J gave up 1 base, with 5 bases separating them. The sample comes from a study of blood T cell repertoires in COVID-19.

The chain is built from TRBV18 and TRBJ1-1; D is unclear. The sequence derives from a woman of 80 years or more with COVID-19, enrolled during active disease. The sequenced material came from peripheral blood. CDR3 in DNA: TGTGCCAGCTCAGTTCAGAACACTGAAGCTTTCTTT. Protein: CASSVQNTEAFF.